The rows below give T cell receptor beta chains drawn from one sample of a study of T cells after yellow fever vaccination. From the 5' RACE reads, TCRdb called clonotypes with MiXCR, one entry per CDR3 protein. Of 450,000 to 550,000 distinct CDR3 sequences in the sample, roughly 19% were seen once. This specimen was PBMCs, taken 15 days after the yellow fever booster vaccination. Receptor source: a man aged 25 to 40 who received the YFV17D yellow fever vaccine. Each CDR3 is given with its conserved first and last residue. D genes are given only for firm matches. Only some rows state a clone size, as once, few, many or a class for expanded clones.

CDR3nt,CDR3aa,v_gene,j_gene,abundance,d_gene
TGCAGTGCTAGACCTGCGGAGGGGACGCACGGCTACACCTTC,CSARPAEGTHGYTF,TRBV20-1,TRBJ1-2,-,-
TGTGCCAGCTCACCTCGGGAAGCGGGCTCCTACAATGAGCAGTTCTTC,CASSPREAGSYNEQFF,TRBV18,TRBJ2-1,few,-
TGTGCCAGCAGCCAAGTTTTGGACACCGGCTACACCTTC,CASSQVLDTGYTF,TRBV3-1,TRBJ1-2,-,-
TGTGCCAGCAGCTCCCCCCCTCGGGGGCGGTCAGATACGCAGTATTTT,CASSSPPRGRSDTQYF,TRBV7-2,TRBJ2-3,few,-
TGTGCCATCAGTGCGGGGGCGCCAGCCCCCAATGAGCAGTTCTTC,CAISAGAPAPNEQFF,TRBV10-3,TRBJ2-1,few,-
TGTGCCAGCAGCTTAGGGTCTAGCGGCATCACAGATACGCAGTATTTT,CASSLGSSGITDTQYF,TRBV7-9,TRBJ2-3,-,TRBD2
TGCAGCGTCGAGGGCGAGCAGTACTTC,CSVEGEQYF,TRBV29-1,TRBJ2-7,-,-
TGTGCCAGCAGTCCTACTAGCGGGTCGGCGAACACCGGGGAGCTGTTTTTT,CASSPTSGSANTGELFF,TRBV12-3/TRBV12-4,TRBJ2-2,few,TRBD2
TGTGCCAGCAGTTTCTTCGGGACCGGGCGAAACCATGAGCAGTTCTTC,CASSFFGTGRNHEQFF,TRBV12-3/TRBV12-4,TRBJ2-1,few,-
TGTGCCAGCAGCCAAGACTGGCGAGGGGGCCAAGAGACCCAGTACTTC,CASSQDWRGGQETQYF,TRBV4-2,TRBJ2-5,-,-
TGTGCCAGCAGCTTAGGGGACTATTACAATGAGCAGTTCTTC,CASSLGDYYNEQFF,TRBV7-2,TRBJ2-1,few,TRBD2
TGTGCCAGCTCACCAGGACAGGGCTCGACAGAGACCCAGTACTTC,CASSPGQGSTETQYF,TRBV18,TRBJ2-5,few,TRBD1
TGCAGCTCCCTGTGGCGGGAATCCTACAATGAGCAGTTCTTC,CSSLWRESYNEQFF,TRBV29-1,TRBJ2-1,many,-
TGTGCCAGCAGCGTACGGACCGTGGGGCTCGGGAACACTGAAGCTTTCTTT,CASSVRTVGLGNTEAFF,TRBV6-1,TRBJ1-1,-,-
TGCGCCAGCAGCTTGGTCGGCGCCCTCTCCTACAATGAGCAGTTCTTC,CASSLVGALSYNEQFF,TRBV5-1,TRBJ2-1,few,-
TGTGCCAGCAGCTTAGCCCTGGAGGACAGGGAACCCTACGAGCAGTACTTC,CASSLALEDREPYEQYF,TRBV7-2,TRBJ2-7,-,TRBD1
TGTGCTAGTGGTTTGGCTCACTTACTGATAGCGGGAGGTCCCAGCTCCTACGAGCAGTACTTC,CASGLAHLLIAGGPSSYEQYF,TRBV12-5,TRBJ2-7,-,TRBD2
TGTGCCACCCAAGGGGCAGGGAGCAACACCGGGGAGCTGTTTTTT,CATQGAGSNTGELFF,TRBV10-3,TRBJ2-2,-,-
TGCAGTGCTAGTCACGGGACAAATAATTCACCCCTCCACTTT,CSASHGTNNSPLHF,TRBV20-1,TRBJ1-6,-,-
TGTGCCAGCAGTTACTCGGGACTAGTGGGAGAGACCCAGTACTTC,CASSYSGLVGETQYF,TRBV6-2/TRBV6-3,TRBJ2-5,few,TRBD2
TGTGCCAGCAGCTTGAGCCGGGACAGGGGCACAGATACGCAGTATTTT,CASSLSRDRGTDTQYF,TRBV7-2,TRBJ2-3,few,TRBD1
TGCGCCAGCAGCCAAGATAGGGGCCGCCACTCCTACGAGCAGTACTTC,CASSQDRGRHSYEQYF,TRBV4-3,TRBJ2-7,-,-
TGCAGTGCTAGATCCTTGGGGACAGCCTACGAGCAGTACTTC,CSARSLGTAYEQYF,TRBV20-1,TRBJ2-7,-,TRBD1
TGTGCCAGCACCCTCAGACTAGCGGGACCGGATACGCAGTATTTT,CASTLRLAGPDTQYF,TRBV7-2,TRBJ2-3,few,TRBD2
TGTGCCAGCAGTGCCTTGACAGGGGAGACCCAGTACTTC,CASSALTGETQYF,TRBV12-3/TRBV12-4,TRBJ2-5,few,TRBD1
TGCAGTGCTAGGACCACAGGGGGAGCTGAAAAACTGTTTTTT,CSARTTGGAEKLFF,TRBV20-1,TRBJ1-4,-,TRBD1
TGCGCCAGCAGCTCCGAAGCCACCAGGGGCCTTTACGAGCAGTACTTC,CASSSEATRGLYEQYF,TRBV5-1,TRBJ2-7,-,-
TGCAGTGCGCCCCTCGGGACTAGAGTTAGGGGCTACGAGCAGTACTTC,CSAPLGTRVRGYEQYF,TRBV20-1,TRBJ2-7,-,TRBD2
TGCGCCAGCAGCCACATGGGACAGGGGACGACAACTAATGAAAAACTGTTTTTT,CASSHMGQGTTTNEKLFF,TRBV4-3,TRBJ1-4,-,TRBD1